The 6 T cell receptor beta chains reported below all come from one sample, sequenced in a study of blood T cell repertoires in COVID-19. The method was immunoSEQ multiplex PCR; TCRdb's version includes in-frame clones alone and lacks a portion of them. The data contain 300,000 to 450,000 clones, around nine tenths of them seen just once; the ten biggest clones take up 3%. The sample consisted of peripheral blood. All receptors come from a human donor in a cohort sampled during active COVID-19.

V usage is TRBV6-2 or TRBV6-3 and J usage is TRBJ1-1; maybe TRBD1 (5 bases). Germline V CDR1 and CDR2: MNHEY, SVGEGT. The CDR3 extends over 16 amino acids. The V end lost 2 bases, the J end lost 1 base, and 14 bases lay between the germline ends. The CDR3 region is CASSYGSGGWNTEAFF. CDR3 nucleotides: TGTGCCAGCAGTTACGGTTCGGGGGGGTGGAACACTGAAGCTTTCTTT.

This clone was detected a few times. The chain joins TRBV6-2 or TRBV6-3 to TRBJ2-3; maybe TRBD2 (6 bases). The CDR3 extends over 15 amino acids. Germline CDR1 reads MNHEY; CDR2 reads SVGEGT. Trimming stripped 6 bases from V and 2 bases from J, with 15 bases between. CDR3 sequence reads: CASSHRREPTDTQYF. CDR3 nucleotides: TGTGCCAGCAGCCACCGGCGGGAACCCACAGATACGCAGTATTTT.

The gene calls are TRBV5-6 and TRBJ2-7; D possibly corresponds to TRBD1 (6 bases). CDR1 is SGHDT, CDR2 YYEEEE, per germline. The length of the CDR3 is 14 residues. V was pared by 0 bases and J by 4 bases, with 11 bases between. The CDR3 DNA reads TGTGCCAGCAGCTTGGTACAGGGAAGGTACGAGCAGTACTTC. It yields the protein CASSLVQGRYEQYF.

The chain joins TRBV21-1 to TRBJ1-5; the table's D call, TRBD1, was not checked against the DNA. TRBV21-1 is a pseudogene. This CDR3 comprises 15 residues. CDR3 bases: TGTGCCAGCAGGAACGACAGGGATAGCAATCAGCCCCAGCATTTT. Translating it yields CASRNDRDSNQPQHF.

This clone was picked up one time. The CDR3 DNA sequence: TGTGCCAGCTCACCACAGAGAACAGGGGGGGAATCCTACGAGCAGTACTTC. It specifies CASSPQRTGGESYEQYF. This sequence joins TRBV18 and TRBJ2-7; D possibly corresponds to TRBD1 (8 bases). The V and J ends lost 1 base and 1 base respectively, with 17 bases between them. CDR3 length: 17 residues. The germline V gene has CDR1 KGHSH and CDR2 LQKENI.

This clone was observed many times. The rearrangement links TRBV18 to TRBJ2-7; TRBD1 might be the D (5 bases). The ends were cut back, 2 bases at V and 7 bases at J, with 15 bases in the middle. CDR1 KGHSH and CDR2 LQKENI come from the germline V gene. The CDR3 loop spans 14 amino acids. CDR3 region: CASSPYRTNGEQYF. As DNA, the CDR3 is TGTGCCAGCTCACCATATAGGACAAACGGAGAGCAGTACTTC. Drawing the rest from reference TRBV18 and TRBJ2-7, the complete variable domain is NAGVMQNPRHLVRRRGQEARLRCSPMKGHSHVYWYRQLPEEGLKFMVYLQKENIIDESGMPKERFSAEFPKEGPSILRIQQVVRGDSAAYFCASSPYRTNGEQYFGPGTRLTVT.